Given below is one T cell receptor beta chain in context. In the study's own analysis: By means of reference gene primer amplification, nucleated cell counts were estimated. Data came from immunoSEQ multiplex PCR; TCRdb stores just in-frame clones and leaves some out. The D gene and trimming were derived from the DNA, and the V and J assignments and clone size from that table. Counted here are roughly 100,000 clones, around 84% occurring once; the ten biggest clones make up 15% to 19%. The CDR3 is 15 amino acids. V shed 4 bases, J shed 5 bases, and the junction held 8 bases outside the gene matches. Per germline, CDR1 SGHRS and CDR2 YFSETQ. The data originate from a study of blood T cell repertoires in COVID-19. Whole-study context: The United States, Italy and Spain supplied acute and convalescent COVID-19 samples. Nucleic acid was either cDNA or gDNA, and it came from T cells, B-cell-depleted T cells, or PBMCs.

Sequenced input: peripheral blood. J is TRBJ2-2 and V is TRBV5-1, with 7 bases fitting TRBD1. This receptor was identified in a woman at least 80 years old with acute or convalescent COVID-19. The CDR3 sequence: CASSPDRAGTGELFF. CDR3 DNA sequence: TGCGCCAGCAGCCCAGACAGGGCTGGGACCGGGGAGCTGTTTTTT. The whole variable domain, remainder taken from reference TRBV5-1 and TRBJ2-2, is KAGVTQTPRYLIKTRGQQVTLSCSPISGHRSVSWYQQTPGQGLQFLFEYFSETQRNKGNFPGRFSGRQFSNSRSEMNVSTLELGDSALYLCASSPDRAGTGELFFGEGSRLTVL.